The rows below give T cell receptor beta chains drawn from one sample of a study of blood T cell repertoires in COVID-19. Using immunoSEQ multiplex PCR, the repertoire was profiled, and TCRdb retains in-frame clones only, with some absent. In the table there are 160,000 or so clones, 81% of which are singletons. Sequenced: PBMCs or T cells enriched from blood (not recorded which). The source is a woman aged 40 to 50 with acute COVID-19. The conserved cysteine and the conserved F or W are not part of the CDR3 here. The order of the fields is V gene, J gene, CDR3 protein.

>TRBV25-1|TRBJ1-2
ASSELAYGYT
>TRBV18|TRBJ1-6
ASSPLGSPLH
>TRBV18|TRBJ2-3
ASSHSPQGRDTQY
>TRBV15|TRBJ2-7
ATSREVGVGLSHYEQY
>TRBV3-1/TRBV3-2|TRBJ2-3
ASSPQRTSGSDTQY
>TRBV19|TRBJ2-1
ASSGDRSSYNEQF
>TRBV9|TRBJ2-1
ASSIAGGVENEQF
>TRBV5-1|TRBJ2-5
ASSGLAGKETQY
>TRBV11-3|TRBJ2-1
ASSLAVTRFYNEQF
>TRBV9|TRBJ2-2
ASSESGTSPGELF
>TRBV7-2|TRBJ2-3
ASSLVAGDTQY
>TRBV30|TRBJ2-1
AWSVQLDSSYNEQF
>TRBV5-4|TRBJ2-5
ASSLGDSQETQY
>TRBV5-4|TRBJ1-2
ASSLEGHYYGYT
>TRBV5-1|TRBJ2-3
ASSLVLAGGPGDTQY
>TRBV28|TRBJ1-3
ASATRGGSGNTIY
>TRBV7-9|TRBJ1-3
ASNEDRVSGNTIY
>TRBV30|TRBJ2-3
ATDGTGDGTDTQY
>TRBV19|TRBJ1-6
ASSREGNSPLH
>TRBV6-1|TRBJ2-3
ASSEGTSGYPSTDTQY
>TRBV2|TRBJ2-1
ASIPAGIRNEQF
>TRBV2|TRBJ1-2
ASRLQGEGGYGYT
>TRBV19|TRBJ1-1
ASSLVINTEAF
>TRBV5-4|TRBJ2-1
ASSLGSGTGGAKYNEQF
>TRBV4-1|TRBJ2-1
ASSQGTSGAYNEQF
>TRBV11-3|TRBJ2-1
ASSGGDRAIQF
>TRBV10-3|TRBJ2-7
AISESWDTAYEQY
>TRBV10-3|TRBJ2-1
ATRTVGINEQF
>TRBV14|TRBJ2-7
ASSQGLGGEQY
>TRBV3-1/TRBV3-2|TRBJ2-5
ASSRGGRAQY
>TRBV5-1|TRBJ2-3
ASSLAGTSGDTQY
>TRBV28|TRBJ2-7
ASSSQPWGSEQY
>TRBV9|TRBJ2-3
ASSVLGGSPTDTQY
>TRBV11-2|TRBJ1-1
ASRHPPKNTEAF
>TRBV9|TRBJ2-7
ASSVKGQTGNEQY
>TRBV19|TRBJ1-5
ASSISEGYNQPQH
>TRBV5-1|TRBJ1-4
ASSLVPGQNEKLF
>TRBV15|TRBJ1-4
ATSSNTGFYEKLF
>TRBV30|TRBJ1-5
AWSVPDRTVQPQH
>TRBV19|TRBJ2-3
ASSRGRASSTDTQY
>TRBV7-9|TRBJ2-1
ASSVGHNSAYNEQF
>TRBV18|TRBJ1-2
ASSPTGAYGYT
>TRBV11-2|TRBJ2-3
ASSPRTSGWADTQY
>TRBV11-1|TRBJ2-2
ASSRTGGWSGELF
>TRBV24-1|TRBJ1-1
ATSDLWGREGQNTEAF
>TRBV7-2|TRBJ2-5
ASSLQAGSQETQY
>TRBV29-1|TRBJ1-2
SARGGGTGLQEGYT
>TRBV3-1/TRBV3-2|TRBJ2-5
ASSHFSSGRARETQY
>TRBV5-6|TRBJ1-4
ASSTLLQDRGEKLF
>TRBV20-1|TRBJ1-6
SASAGTANSPLH
>TRBV30|TRBJ1-2
AWSPIGEIVYGYT
>TRBV4-1|TRBJ1-1
ASSQELQVTEAF